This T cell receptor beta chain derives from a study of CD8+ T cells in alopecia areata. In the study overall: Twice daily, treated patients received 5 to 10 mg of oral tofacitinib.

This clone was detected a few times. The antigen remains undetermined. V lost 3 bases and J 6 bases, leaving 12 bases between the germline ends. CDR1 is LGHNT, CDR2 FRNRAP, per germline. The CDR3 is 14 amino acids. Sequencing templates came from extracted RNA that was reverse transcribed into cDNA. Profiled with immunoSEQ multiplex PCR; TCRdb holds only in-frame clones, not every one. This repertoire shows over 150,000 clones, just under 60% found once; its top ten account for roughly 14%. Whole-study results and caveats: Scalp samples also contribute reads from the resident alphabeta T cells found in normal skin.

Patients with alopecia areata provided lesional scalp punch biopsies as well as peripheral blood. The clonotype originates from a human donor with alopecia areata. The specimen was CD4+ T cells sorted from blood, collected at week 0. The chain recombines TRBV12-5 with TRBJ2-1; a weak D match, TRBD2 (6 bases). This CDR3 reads CASGFGGGSNEQFF. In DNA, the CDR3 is TGTGCTAGTGGTTTCGGGGGTGGTAGCAATGAGCAGTTCTTC.